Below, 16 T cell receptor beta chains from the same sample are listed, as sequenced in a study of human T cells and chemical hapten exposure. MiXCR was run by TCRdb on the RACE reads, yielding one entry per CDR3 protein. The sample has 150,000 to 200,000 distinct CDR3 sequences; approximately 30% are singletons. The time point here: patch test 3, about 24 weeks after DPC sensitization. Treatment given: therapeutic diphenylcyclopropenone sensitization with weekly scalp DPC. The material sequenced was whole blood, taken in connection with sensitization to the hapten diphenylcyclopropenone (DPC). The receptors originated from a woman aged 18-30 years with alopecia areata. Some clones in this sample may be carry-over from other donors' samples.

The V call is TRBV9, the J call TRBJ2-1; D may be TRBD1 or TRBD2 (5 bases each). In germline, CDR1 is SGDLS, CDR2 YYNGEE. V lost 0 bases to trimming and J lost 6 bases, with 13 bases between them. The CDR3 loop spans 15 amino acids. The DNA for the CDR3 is TGTGCCAGCAGCGTAGCGATGGGGACCTCCAATGAGCAGTTCTTC. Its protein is CASSVAMGTSNEQFF.

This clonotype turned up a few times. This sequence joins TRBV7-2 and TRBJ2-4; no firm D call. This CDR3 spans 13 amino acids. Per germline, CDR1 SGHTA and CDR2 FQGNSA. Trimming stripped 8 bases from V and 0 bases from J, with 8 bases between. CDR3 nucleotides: TGTGCCAGCGGGGAACTAGCCAAAAACATTCAGTACTTC. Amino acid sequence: CASGELAKNIQYF. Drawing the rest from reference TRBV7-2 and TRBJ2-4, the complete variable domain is GAGVSQSPSNKVTEKGKDVELRCDPISGHTALYWYRQSLGQGLEFLIYFQGNSAPDKSGLPSDRFSAERTGGSVSTLTIQRTQQEDSAVYLCASGELAKNIQYFGAGTRLSVL.

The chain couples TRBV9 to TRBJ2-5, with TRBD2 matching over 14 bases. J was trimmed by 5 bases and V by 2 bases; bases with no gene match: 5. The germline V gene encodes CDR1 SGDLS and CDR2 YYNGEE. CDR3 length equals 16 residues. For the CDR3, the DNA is TGTGCCAGCAGCGTCTTGACTAGCGGGGGGGGTGAGACCCAGTACTTC. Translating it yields CASSVLTSGGGETQYF.

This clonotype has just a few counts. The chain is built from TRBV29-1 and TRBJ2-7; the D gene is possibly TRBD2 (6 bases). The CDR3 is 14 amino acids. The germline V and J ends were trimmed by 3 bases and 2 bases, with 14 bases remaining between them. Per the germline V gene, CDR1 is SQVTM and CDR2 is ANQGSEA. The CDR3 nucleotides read TGCAGCGTTGAGTTAGGGACTTCCACCTACGAGCAGTACTTC. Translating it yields CSVELGTSTYEQYF.

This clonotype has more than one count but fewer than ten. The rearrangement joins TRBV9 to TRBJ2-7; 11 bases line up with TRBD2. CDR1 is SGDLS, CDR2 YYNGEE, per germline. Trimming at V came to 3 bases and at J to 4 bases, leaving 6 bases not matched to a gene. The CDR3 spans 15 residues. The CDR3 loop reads CASSALAGVGYEQYF. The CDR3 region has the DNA TGTGCCAGCAGCGCACTAGCGGGGGTCGGATACGAGCAGTACTTC.

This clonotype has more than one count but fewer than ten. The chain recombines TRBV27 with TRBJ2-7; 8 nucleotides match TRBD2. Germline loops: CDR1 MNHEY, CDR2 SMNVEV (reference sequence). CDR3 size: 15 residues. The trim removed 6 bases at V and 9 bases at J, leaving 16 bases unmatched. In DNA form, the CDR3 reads TGTGCCAGCAGATCCGGGGGTAGCGGGAAGGCTGTGCAGTACTTC. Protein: CASRSGGSGKAVQYF.

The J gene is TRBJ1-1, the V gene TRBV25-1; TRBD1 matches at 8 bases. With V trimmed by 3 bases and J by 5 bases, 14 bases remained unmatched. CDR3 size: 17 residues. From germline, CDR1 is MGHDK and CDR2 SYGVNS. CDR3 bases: TGTGCCAGCAGTGAGCGAATTCCAGGGGGCTTAGGGACTGAAGCTTTCTTT. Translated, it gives CASSERIPGGLGTEAFF.

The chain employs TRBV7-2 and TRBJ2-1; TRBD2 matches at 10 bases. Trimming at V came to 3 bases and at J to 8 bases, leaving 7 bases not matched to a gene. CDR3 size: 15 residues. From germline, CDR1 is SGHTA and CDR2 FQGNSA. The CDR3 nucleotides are TGTGCCAGCAGCTTCCCGGGACTAGCGTTGGATGAGCAGTTCTTC. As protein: CASSFPGLALDEQFF.

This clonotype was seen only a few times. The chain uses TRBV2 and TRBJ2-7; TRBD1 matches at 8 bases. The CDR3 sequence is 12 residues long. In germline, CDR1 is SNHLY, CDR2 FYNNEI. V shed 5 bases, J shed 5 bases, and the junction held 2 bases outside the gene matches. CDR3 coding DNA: TGTGCCAGCAGTAAGACAGGGGACGAGCAGTACTTC. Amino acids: CASSKTGDEQYF.

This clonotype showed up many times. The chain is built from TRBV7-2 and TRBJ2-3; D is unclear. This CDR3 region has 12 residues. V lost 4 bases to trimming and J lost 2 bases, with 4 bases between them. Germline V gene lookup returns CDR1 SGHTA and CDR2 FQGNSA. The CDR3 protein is CASSSYTDTQYF. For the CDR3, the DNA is TGTGCCAGCAGCTCCTACACAGATACGCAGTATTTT.

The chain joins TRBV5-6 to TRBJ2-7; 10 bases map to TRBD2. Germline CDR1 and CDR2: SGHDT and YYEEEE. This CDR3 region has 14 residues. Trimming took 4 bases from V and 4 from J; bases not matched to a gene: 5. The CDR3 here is CASSRLAGAYEQYF. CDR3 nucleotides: TGTGCCAGCAGCCGACTAGCGGGCGCATACGAGCAGTACTTC.

CDR3 protein: CASSEALNSHEQYF. In DNA form, the CDR3 reads TGTGCCAGCAGTGAAGCGCTGAACAGTCACGAGCAGTACTTC. The chain combines TRBV6-1 with TRBJ2-7; D gene unclear. The germline CDR1 and CDR2 sequences are MNHNS and SASEGT. V dropped 0 bases and J dropped 5 bases, with 11 bases sitting between them. This CDR3 has 14 amino acids.

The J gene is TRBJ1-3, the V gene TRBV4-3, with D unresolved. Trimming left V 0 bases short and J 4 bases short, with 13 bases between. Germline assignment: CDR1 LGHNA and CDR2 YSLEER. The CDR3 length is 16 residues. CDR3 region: CASSQDQFGSGNTIYF. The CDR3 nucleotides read TGCGCCAGCAGCCAAGATCAGTTCGGCAGCGGAAACACCATATATTTT.

In nucleotides, the CDR3 is TGCGCCAGCAGCCCCGGGAGCAGTTCTAACTATGGCTACACCTTC. Amino acids: CASSPGSSSNYGYTF. V and J are TRBV5-1 and TRBJ1-2, with D uncertain. Trimming cost V 4 bases and J 0 bases, with 13 bases left between them. This CDR3 spans 15 amino acids. Germline values: CDR1 SGHRS, CDR2 YFSETQ. The complete variable domain, with remaining parts taken from reference TRBV5-1 and TRBJ1-2, reads KAGVTQTPRYLIKTRGQQVTLSCSPISGHRSVSWYQQTPGQGLQFLFEYFSETQRNKGNFPGRFSGRQFSNSRSEMNVSTLELGDSALYLCASSPGSSSNYGYTFGSGTRLTVV.

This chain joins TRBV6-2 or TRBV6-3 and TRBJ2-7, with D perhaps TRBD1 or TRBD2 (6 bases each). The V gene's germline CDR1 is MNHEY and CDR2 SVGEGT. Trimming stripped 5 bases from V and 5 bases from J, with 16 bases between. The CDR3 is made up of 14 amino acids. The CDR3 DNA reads TGTGCCAGCAGTCACGGGGGCAGTATCCACGAGCAGTACTTC. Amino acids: CASSHGGSIHEQYF.

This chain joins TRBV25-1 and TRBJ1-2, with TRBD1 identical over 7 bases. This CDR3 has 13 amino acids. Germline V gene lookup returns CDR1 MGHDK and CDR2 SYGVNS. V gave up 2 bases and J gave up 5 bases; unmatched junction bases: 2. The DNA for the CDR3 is TGTGCCAGCAGTGAACAGGGGGATTATGGCTACACCTTC. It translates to CASSEQGDYGYTF.